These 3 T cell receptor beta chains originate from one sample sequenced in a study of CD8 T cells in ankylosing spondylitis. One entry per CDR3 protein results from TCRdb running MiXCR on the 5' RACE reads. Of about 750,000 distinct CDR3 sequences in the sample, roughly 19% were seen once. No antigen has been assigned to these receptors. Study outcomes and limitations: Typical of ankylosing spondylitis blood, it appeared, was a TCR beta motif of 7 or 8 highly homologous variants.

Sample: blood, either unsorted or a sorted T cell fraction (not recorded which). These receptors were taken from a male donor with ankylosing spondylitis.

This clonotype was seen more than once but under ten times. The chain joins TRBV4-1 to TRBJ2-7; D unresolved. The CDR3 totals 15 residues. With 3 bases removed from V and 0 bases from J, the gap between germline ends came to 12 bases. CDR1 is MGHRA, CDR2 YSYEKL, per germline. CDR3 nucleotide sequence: TGCGCCAGCAGCCACCTCTTCCCGAGCTCCTACGAGCAGTACTTC. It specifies CASSHLFPSSYEQYF.

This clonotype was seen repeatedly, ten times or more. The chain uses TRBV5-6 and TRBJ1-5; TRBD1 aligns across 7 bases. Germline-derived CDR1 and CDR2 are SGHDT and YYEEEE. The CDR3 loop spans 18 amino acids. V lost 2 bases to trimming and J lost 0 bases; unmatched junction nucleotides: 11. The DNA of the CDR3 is TGTGCCAGCAGCTTTCACCCTACAGGGGCCTATAGCAATCAGCCCCAGCATTTT. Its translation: CASSFHPTGAYSNQPQHF.

Here the CDR3 reads CASSQVLGKAGNTIYF. The CDR3 nucleotides read TGCGCCAGCAGCCAAGTTCTGGGAAAGGCTGGAAACACCATATATTTT. This sequence joins TRBV4-1 and TRBJ1-3; D uncertain. The CDR3 loop spans 16 amino acids. V lost 1 base, J lost 2 bases, and 12 bases lay in between. Germline V gene data show CDR1 as MGHRA and CDR2 as YSYEKL.